This T cell receptor (beta chain) was profiled in a study of regulatory T cells in long-lasting Graves disease. Whole-study context: Graves' patients diagnosed newly had used antithyroid drugs under 3 months.

Described time point: newly diagnosed GD, antithyroid drugs for less than 3 months. There was RNA extracted from PBMCs, and the TCR library was made from it. This clonotype was detected many times. Investigators prepared the TCR beta libraries by applying iRepertoire HTBI primers and Arm-PCR of CDR3 regions. One entry per CDR3 protein results from TCRdb running MiXCR on the multiplex PCR reads. The sample holds around 480,000 distinct CDR3 sequences, roughly 15% seen once. The same data also went into a second study, on T cells in Graves' hyperthyroidism and ophthalmopathy. That study reports: First-round RT-PCR targeting the TCR CDR3 was performed with the HTBI primer set. Separating ophthalmopathy from stable hyperthyroidism was achieved by a 13 V-J model.

This sequence originates from a woman aged 35-60 years with Graves disease. Specimen: peripheral blood mononuclear cells (PBMCs), collected at new diagnosis, from a patient treated with antithyroid drugs.

CDR3 residues: CASKRVGHEQYF. CDR3 nucleotide sequence: TGTGCCAGCAAGAGGGTAGGGCACGAGCAGTACTTC. The chain employs TRBV12-3 or TRBV12-4 and TRBJ2-7; D possibly corresponds to TRBD2 (5 bases). Trimming cost V 7 bases and J 5 bases, with 12 bases left between them. The CDR3 is 12 amino acids.